Listed below are T cell receptor beta chains from one sample, sequenced in a study of PD-L1 blockade in urothelial cancer. Profiling relied on immunoSEQ multiplex PCR, and the TCRdb table lists in-frame clones only, not all of them. The sample lists approximately 70,000 clones; around 90% were seen once. Sample: PBMCs, taken around atezolizumab (anti-PD-L1) treatment. The receptors originated from a man aged 55 to 70 with urothelial cancer. Both conserved end residues are part of each CDR3. Fields, in order: CDR3 DNA, CDR3 protein, J gene, D gene, V gene, clone size. D genes are given only for firm matches. For some rows the clone size is stated as once, few or many, or as a class when expanded; others skip it.

TGTGCCAGCAGCGCCCGGGACAGCCTTTTCTATGGCTACACCTTC | CASSARDSLFYGYTF | TRBJ1-2 | TRBD1 | TRBV6-1 | NA
TGTGCCAGCAGCCCCTACGTAGCGGGAGGCGATGAGCAGTTCTTC | CASSPYVAGGDEQFF | TRBJ2-1 | TRBD2 | TRBV7-2 | NA
TGTGCCAGCAGTGGGCAGGGGTTAACCGGGGAGCTGTTTTTT | CASSGQGLTGELFF | TRBJ2-2 | NA | TRBV6-1 | NA
TGTGCCTCATCGACAGGCGCCAATGAAAAACTGTTTTTT | CASSTGANEKLFF | TRBJ1-4 | NA | TRBV6-1 | NA
TGTGCCAGCAGCCAGGAGACAGACCTTAGTTCACCCCTCCACTTT | CASSQETDLSSPLHF | TRBJ1-6 | NA | TRBV4-2 | NA
TGTGCCAGCAGTGGGGCTAGCGGGGGGAAAGAGACCCAGTACTTC | CASSGASGGKETQYF | TRBJ2-5 | TRBD2 | TRBV2 | NA
TGTGCCAGCAGCTTAGCCTCGGACTATCCTAGCTCCTACGAGCAGTACTTC | CASSLASDYPSSYEQYF | TRBJ2-7 | NA | TRBV7-6 | NA
TGTGCCAGCAGGGCAGGGGGCGGTAAATATGAGCAGTTCTTC | CASRAGGGKYEQFF | TRBJ2-1 | TRBD1 | TRBV2 | NA
TGTGCCAGCAGCCCCCTTTTGACCGGGTATAGCTCCTACGAGCAGTACTTC | CASSPLLTGYSSYEQYF | TRBJ2-7 | NA | TRBV7-2 | NA
TGCGCCAGCAACCGGCTAGCGGGAGACACCGGGGAGCTGTTTTTT | CASNRLAGDTGELFF | TRBJ2-2 | TRBD2 | TRBV5-1 | NA
TGTGCCAGCAGTTACTCCGTCAGGAACTATGGCTACACCTTC | CASSYSVRNYGYTF | TRBJ1-2 | NA | TRBV6-6 | NA
TGCAGCGTTTCCGGGTTCGGGGGGGAAGGAGAGCAGTACTTC | CSVSGFGGEGEQYF | TRBJ2-7 | TRBD2 | TRBV29-1 | NA
TGTGCCAGTCTTGTCGGTAGCGGGGGGGACCAAGAGACCCAGTACTTC | CASLVGSGGDQETQYF | TRBJ2-5 | NA | TRBV21-1 | NA
TGTGCCATCTCCGGGGGAAGCACCGGGGAGCTGTTTTTT | CAISGGSTGELFF | TRBJ2-2 | NA | TRBV10-3 | NA
TGTGCCAGCAGCCAATTCGCAGGTAACACTGAAGCTTTCTTT | CASSQFAGNTEAFF | TRBJ1-1 | NA | TRBV4-2 | NA
TGTGCCAGCAGGGGGGGGTACTATGGCTACACCTTC | CASRGGYYGYTF | TRBJ1-2 | NA | TRBV27 | few